The source of this T cell receptor beta chain is a study of identical twins. V was clipped by 6 bases and J by 6 bases; unmatched bases: 5. This CDR3 has 14 residues. This clonotype was seen repeatedly, ten times or more. The antigen remains unidentified. Each CDR3 protein is one row after TCRdb ran MiXCR on the 5' RACE reads. The table shows 1.5 million or so distinct CDR3 sequences, with about 31% occurring only once. Study observations and caveats: Twins shared out-of-frame alpha sequences with excess low generation probability. Cross-sectional statistics, not tracking of the same donors, supported the conclusions. For monozygotic twins, models underestimated out-of-frame TCR alpha sharing.

Sequences were obtained from cord blood. The sequence was obtained from a newborn girl in good health. The chain links TRBV12-3 or TRBV12-4 to TRBJ1-6; 7 bases agree with TRBD1. The CDR3 protein is CASSQDRRNSPLHF. Here the CDR3 DNA reads TGTGCCAGCAGCCAGGACAGGCGTAATTCACCCCTCCACTTT.